A selection of T cell receptor beta chains follows, all from one sample in a study of blood T cell repertoires in COVID-19. Clones were sequenced by immunoSEQ multiplex PCR, and TCRdb holds only the in-frame ones, with some missing. The table shows under 300,000 clones, with about four fifths occurring only once. The sequencing input was peripheral blood. Every receptor here comes from a man aged 30 to 45 who had recovered from COVID-19. CDR3s include the opening cysteine and the closing phenylalanine or tryptophan. Each record gives: D gene, clone size, J gene, V gene, CDR3 protein, CDR3 DNA. D genes are given only for firm matches. The size entry is marked missing in some rows and otherwise reads once, few, many or a size class.

D gene: TRBD1
clone size: .
J gene: TRBJ1-3
V gene: TRBV6-2/TRBV6-3
CDR3 protein: CASSWDSLNPSGNTIYF
CDR3 DNA: TGTGCCAGCAGTTGGGACAGCTTGAACCCCTCTGGAAACACCATATATTTT

D gene: .
clone size: .
J gene: TRBJ2-2
V gene: TRBV10-2
CDR3 protein: CASSRWQGKNTGELFF
CDR3 DNA: TGCGCCAGCAGTCGGTGGCAGGGGAAAAACACCGGGGAGCTGTTTTTT

D gene: .
clone size: once
J gene: TRBJ2-3
V gene: TRBV4-2
CDR3 protein: CASSQESGGPTDTQYF
CDR3 DNA: TGTGCCAGCAGCCAAGAGTCAGGGGGGCCCACAGATACGCAGTATTTT

D gene: .
clone size: .
J gene: TRBJ2-2
V gene: TRBV7-3
CDR3 protein: CASSSTPGGWTGELFF
CDR3 DNA: TGTGCCAGCAGCTCCACCCCCGGGGGTTGGACCGGGGAGCTGTTTTTT

D gene: TRBD1
clone size: .
J gene: TRBJ2-7
V gene: TRBV7-3
CDR3 protein: CASSPAGTGNEQYF
CDR3 DNA: TGTGCCAGCAGCCCCGCCGGGACAGGGAACGAGCAGTACTTC

D gene: .
clone size: few
J gene: TRBJ1-2
V gene: TRBV7-2
CDR3 protein: CASTPQLKANYGYTF
CDR3 DNA: TGTGCCAGCACCCCTCAACTTAAAGCTAACTATGGCTACACCTTC

D gene: .
clone size: .
J gene: TRBJ2-5
V gene: TRBV2
CDR3 protein: CASSPLARGETQYF
CDR3 DNA: TGTGCCAGCAGCCCCCTAGCCAGGGGAGAGACCCAGTACTTC

D gene: .
clone size: .
J gene: TRBJ1-5
V gene: TRBV3-1/TRBV3-2
CDR3 protein: CASSQGSGLGDQPQHF
CDR3 DNA: TGTGCCAGCAGCCAGGGATCGGGACTGGGCGATCAGCCCCAGCATTTT

D gene: .
clone size: few
J gene: TRBJ1-2
V gene: TRBV4-1
CDR3 protein: CASGDNLDRNTF
CDR3 DNA: TGCGCCAGCGGCGACAACCTCGACAGAAACACCTTC

D gene: .
clone size: once
J gene: TRBJ2-7
V gene: TRBV5-8
CDR3 protein: CASSPDTYEQYF
CDR3 DNA: TGTGCCAGCAGCCCGGACACCTACGAGCAGTACTTC

D gene: .
clone size: .
J gene: TRBJ1-6
V gene: TRBV7-9
CDR3 protein: CASSPQTGSNSPLHF
CDR3 DNA: TGTGCCAGCAGCCCCCAGACAGGCAGCAATTCACCCCTCCACTTT

D gene: .
clone size: many
J gene: TRBJ1-2
V gene: TRBV7-2
CDR3 protein: CASSLVFVLRVGGYTF
CDR3 DNA: TGTGCCAGCAGCTTAGTATTTGTCCTCAGGGTCGGCGGCTACACCTTC

D gene: TRBD1
clone size: once
J gene: TRBJ2-5
V gene: TRBV7-7
CDR3 protein: CASSRLLTGTGDIQETQYF
CDR3 DNA: TGTGCCAGCAGCCGACTTTTAACCGGGACAGGGGACATCCAAGAGACCCAGTACTTC

D gene: TRBD1
clone size: .
J gene: TRBJ2-3
V gene: TRBV4-1
CDR3 protein: CASKSSPGQGNADTQYF
CDR3 DNA: TGCGCCAGCAAATCGTCACCGGGACAGGGAAATGCAGATACGCAGTATTTT

D gene: .
clone size: .
J gene: TRBJ1-4
V gene: TRBV9
CDR3 protein: CASSVGVTATNEKLFF
CDR3 DNA: TGTGCCAGCAGCGTAGGTGTAACAGCAACTAATGAAAAACTGTTTTTT

D gene: .
clone size: once
J gene: TRBJ1-4
V gene: TRBV5-1
CDR3 protein: CASSSGYANEKLFF
CDR3 DNA: TGCGCCAGCAGCTCAGGGTATGCTAATGAAAAACTGTTTTTT

D gene: .
clone size: .
J gene: TRBJ2-3
V gene: TRBV11-3
CDR3 protein: CASSLGDIDTQYF
CDR3 DNA: TGTGCCAGCAGCTTAGGTGACATAGATACGCAGTATTTT

D gene: TRBD1
clone size: .
J gene: TRBJ2-7
V gene: TRBV18
CDR3 protein: CASSPNRGEQYF
CDR3 DNA: TGTGCCAGCTCACCGAACAGGGGCGAGCAGTACTTC

D gene: TRBD2
clone size: .
J gene: TRBJ2-3
V gene: TRBV11-2
CDR3 protein: CASSLGLAGGQMVDTQYF
CDR3 DNA: TGTGCCAGCAGCTTGGGACTAGCGGGGGGTCAGATGGTGGATACGCAGTATTTT

D gene: .
clone size: .
J gene: TRBJ1-1
V gene: TRBV12-3/TRBV12-4
CDR3 protein: CASTNTGSTEAFF
CDR3 DNA: TGTGCCAGCACCAATACAGGGTCCACTGAAGCTTTCTTT

D gene: TRBD1
clone size: .
J gene: TRBJ2-1
V gene: TRBV19
CDR3 protein: CASSTTGGMGNEQFF
CDR3 DNA: TGTGCCAGTAGTACGACAGGGGGCATGGGTAATGAGCAGTTCTTC

D gene: .
clone size: .
J gene: TRBJ1-5
V gene: TRBV14
CDR3 protein: CASSQEGGANWPQHF
CDR3 DNA: TGTGCCAGCAGCCAAGAAGGTGGAGCCAACTGGCCCCAGCATTTT

D gene: .
clone size: .
J gene: TRBJ1-1
V gene: TRBV2
CDR3 protein: CASSESQGMNTEAFF
CDR3 DNA: TGTGCCAGCAGTGAATCACAGGGAATGAACACTGAAGCTTTCTTT

D gene: TRBD2
clone size: .
J gene: TRBJ2-3
V gene: TRBV7-9
CDR3 protein: CASALERGARTDTQYF
CDR3 DNA: TGTGCCAGCGCCCTAGAGCGGGGGGCCCGCACAGATACGCAGTATTTT

D gene: TRBD2
clone size: .
J gene: TRBJ2-2
V gene: TRBV11-2
CDR3 protein: CASSKRGLAANTGELFF
CDR3 DNA: TGTGCCAGCAGCAAGCGGGGTCTAGCCGCGAACACCGGGGAGCTGTTTTTT

D gene: .
clone size: .
J gene: TRBJ1-1
V gene: TRBV19
CDR3 protein: CASSIMGRAVNTEAFF
CDR3 DNA: TGTGCCAGTAGTATAATGGGCAGGGCAGTGAACACTGAAGCTTTCTTT

D gene: .
clone size: .
J gene: TRBJ1-6
V gene: TRBV29-1
CDR3 protein: CSAEGPGGNSPLHF
CDR3 DNA: TGCAGCGCCGAAGGTCCCGGGGGAAATTCACCCCTCCACTTT

D gene: .
clone size: .
J gene: TRBJ2-5
V gene: TRBV25-1
CDR3 protein: CASSVGEGETQYF
CDR3 DNA: TGTGCCAGCAGTGTAGGGGAAGGAGAGACCCAGTACTTC

D gene: .
clone size: .
J gene: TRBJ2-5
V gene: TRBV10-2
CDR3 protein: CASKTVRETQYF
CDR3 DNA: TGCGCCAGCAAGACAGTACGAGAGACCCAGTACTTC

D gene: TRBD1
clone size: .
J gene: TRBJ2-3
V gene: TRBV25-1
CDR3 protein: CASSARGPTDTQYF
CDR3 DNA: TGTGCCAGCAGTGCCAGGGGGCCAACAGATACGCAGTATTTT

D gene: .
clone size: .
J gene: TRBJ2-5
V gene: TRBV12-3/TRBV12-4
CDR3 protein: CASSFQRGTQYF
CDR3 DNA: TGTGCCAGCAGTTTCCAGCGTGGGACCCAGTACTTC

D gene: .
clone size: .
J gene: TRBJ2-6
V gene: TRBV27
CDR3 protein: CASSLLGRVSGANVLTF
CDR3 DNA: TGTGCCAGCAGTTTATTGGGCAGGGTTTCTGGGGCCAACGTCCTGACTTTC

D gene: .
clone size: .
J gene: TRBJ1-5
V gene: TRBV28
CDR3 protein: CATFRDYQPQHF
CDR3 DNA: TGTGCCACCTTCAGGGATTATCAGCCCCAGCATTTT

D gene: .
clone size: .
J gene: TRBJ1-1
V gene: TRBV7-3
CDR3 protein: CASSFYRDVDTEAFF
CDR3 DNA: TGTGCCAGCAGCTTCTACAGGGACGTGGACACTGAAGCTTTCTTT

D gene: TRBD2
clone size: .
J gene: TRBJ2-1
V gene: TRBV19
CDR3 protein: CASSIVTSVEQFF
CDR3 DNA: TGTGCCAGTAGTATCGTGACTAGCGTTGAGCAGTTCTTC

D gene: TRBD2
clone size: .
J gene: TRBJ2-5
V gene: TRBV3-1/TRBV3-2
CDR3 protein: CASSHRGDQETQYF
CDR3 DNA: TGTGCCAGCAGCCATCGGGGGGACCAAGAGACCCAGTACTTC

D gene: .
clone size: .
J gene: TRBJ2-1
V gene: TRBV15
CDR3 protein: CATSRDPGGQHNEQFF
CDR3 DNA: TGTGCCACCAGCAGAGATCCGGGAGGACAGCACAATGAGCAGTTCTTC

D gene: .
clone size: .
J gene: TRBJ2-1
V gene: TRBV7-7
CDR3 protein: CASSSSQGHEQFF
CDR3 DNA: TGTGCCAGCAGCTCCTCACAGGGCCATGAGCAGTTCTTC

D gene: .
clone size: .
J gene: TRBJ2-1
V gene: TRBV3-1/TRBV3-2
CDR3 protein: CASSQAPLSNEQFF
CDR3 DNA: TGTGCCAGCAGCCAAGCTCCCCTGTCCAATGAGCAGTTCTTC

D gene: TRBD1
clone size: .
J gene: TRBJ1-3
V gene: TRBV28
CDR3 protein: CASTQGDSGNTIYF
CDR3 DNA: TGTGCCAGCACCCAGGGGGACTCTGGAAACACCATATATTTT

D gene: TRBD2
clone size: .
J gene: TRBJ2-2
V gene: TRBV6-5
CDR3 protein: CASRYLAGNTGELFF
CDR3 DNA: TGTGCCAGCAGATACCTAGCGGGGAACACCGGGGAGCTGTTTTTT

D gene: TRBD1
clone size: few
J gene: TRBJ1-4
V gene: TRBV7-9
CDR3 protein: CASSSTGDQKLFF
CDR3 DNA: TGTGCCAGCAGCTCGACAGGGGACCAGAAACTGTTTTTT

D gene: .
clone size: once
J gene: TRBJ1-2
V gene: TRBV9
CDR3 protein: CASYSGKHYGYTF
CDR3 DNA: TGTGCCAGCTATTCGGGGAAACACTATGGCTACACCTTC